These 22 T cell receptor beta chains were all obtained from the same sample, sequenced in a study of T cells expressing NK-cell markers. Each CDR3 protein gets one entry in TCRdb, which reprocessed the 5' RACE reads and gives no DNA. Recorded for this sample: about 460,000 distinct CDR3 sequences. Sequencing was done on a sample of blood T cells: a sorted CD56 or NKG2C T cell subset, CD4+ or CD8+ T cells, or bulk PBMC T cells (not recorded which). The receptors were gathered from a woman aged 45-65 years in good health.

The CDR3 loop reads CASSRSRVGPGSGNTIYF. This chain connects TRBV6-5 to TRBJ1-3. From germline, CDR1 is MNHEY and CDR2 SVGAGI. This CDR3 region has 18 residues.

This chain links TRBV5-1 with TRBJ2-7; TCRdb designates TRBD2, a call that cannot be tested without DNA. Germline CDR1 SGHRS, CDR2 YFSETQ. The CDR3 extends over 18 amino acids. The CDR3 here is CASSPTGTSGWSSPEQYF.

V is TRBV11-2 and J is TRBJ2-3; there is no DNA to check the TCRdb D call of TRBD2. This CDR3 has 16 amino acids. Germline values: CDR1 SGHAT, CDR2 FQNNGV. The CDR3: CASSRQLAGIGDTQYF.

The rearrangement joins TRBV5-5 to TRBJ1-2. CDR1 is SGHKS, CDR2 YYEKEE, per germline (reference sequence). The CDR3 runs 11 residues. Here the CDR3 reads CASSLTHGYTF.

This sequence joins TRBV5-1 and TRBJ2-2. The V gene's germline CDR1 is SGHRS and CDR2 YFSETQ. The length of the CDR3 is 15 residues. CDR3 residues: CASSLDGAIAGELFF.

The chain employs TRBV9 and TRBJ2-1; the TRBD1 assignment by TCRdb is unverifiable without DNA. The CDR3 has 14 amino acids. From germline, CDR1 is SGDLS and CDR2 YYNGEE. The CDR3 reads CASSVRTAGGEQFF.

CDR3 amino acids: CASSPKQGYNEQFF. The chain recombines TRBV3-1 with TRBJ2-1; checking the TCRdb D call of TRBD1 is not possible without DNA. CDR1 LGHDT and CDR2 YNNKEL come from the germline V gene (reference sequence). This CDR3 spans 14 amino acids.

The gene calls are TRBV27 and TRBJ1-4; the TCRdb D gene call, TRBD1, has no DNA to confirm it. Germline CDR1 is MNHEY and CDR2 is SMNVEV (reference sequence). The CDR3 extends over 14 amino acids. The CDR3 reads CASSFRGGFEKLFF.

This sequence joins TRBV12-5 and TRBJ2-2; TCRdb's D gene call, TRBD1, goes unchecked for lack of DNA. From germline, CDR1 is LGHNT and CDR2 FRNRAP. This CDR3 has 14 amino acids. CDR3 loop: CASGLTGVSGELFF. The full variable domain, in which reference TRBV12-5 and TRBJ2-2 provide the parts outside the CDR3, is DARVTQTPRHKVTEMGQEVTMRCQPILGHNTVFWYRQTMMQGLELLAYFRNRAPLDDSGMPKDRFSAEMPDATLATLKIQPSEPRDSAVYFCASGLTGVSGELFFGEGSRLTVL.

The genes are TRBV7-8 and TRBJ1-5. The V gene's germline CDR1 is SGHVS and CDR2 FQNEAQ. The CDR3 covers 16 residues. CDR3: CASSESPLYSNQPQHF.

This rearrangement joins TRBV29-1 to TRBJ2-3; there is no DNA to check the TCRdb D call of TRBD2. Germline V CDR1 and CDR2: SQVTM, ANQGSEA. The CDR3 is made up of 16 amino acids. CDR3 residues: CSVRQGLAVVPDTQYF.

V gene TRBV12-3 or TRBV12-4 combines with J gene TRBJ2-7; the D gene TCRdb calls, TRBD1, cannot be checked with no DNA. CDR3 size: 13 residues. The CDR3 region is CASLYGRGGEQYF.

This chain's CDR3 is CASRVSGANVLTF. The genes are TRBV13 and TRBJ2-6. CDR1 and CDR2 (germline): PRHDT, FYEKMQ (reference sequence). The CDR3 is 13 amino acids.

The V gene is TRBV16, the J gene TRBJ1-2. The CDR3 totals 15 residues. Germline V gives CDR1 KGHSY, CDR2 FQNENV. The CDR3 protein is CASSQSSHPANGYTF.

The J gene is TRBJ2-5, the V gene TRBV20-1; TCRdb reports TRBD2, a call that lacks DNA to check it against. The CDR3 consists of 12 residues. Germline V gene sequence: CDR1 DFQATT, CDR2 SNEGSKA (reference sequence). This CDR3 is CVAGGPGGTQYF.

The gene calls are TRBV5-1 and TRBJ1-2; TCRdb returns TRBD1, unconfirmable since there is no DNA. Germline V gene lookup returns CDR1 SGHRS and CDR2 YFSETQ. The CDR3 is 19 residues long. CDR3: CASSPGNTGVWDINYGYTF.

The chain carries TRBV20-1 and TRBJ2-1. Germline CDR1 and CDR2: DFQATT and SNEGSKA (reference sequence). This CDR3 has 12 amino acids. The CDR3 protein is CSASSWYNEQFF.

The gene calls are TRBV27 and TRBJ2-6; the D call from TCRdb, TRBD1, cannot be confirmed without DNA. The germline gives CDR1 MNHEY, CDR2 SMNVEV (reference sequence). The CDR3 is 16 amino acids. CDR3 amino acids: CASSISGVAGANVLTF.

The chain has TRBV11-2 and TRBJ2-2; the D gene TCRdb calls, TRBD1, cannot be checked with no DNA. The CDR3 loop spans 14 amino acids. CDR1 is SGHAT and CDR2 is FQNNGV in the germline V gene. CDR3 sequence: CASSLVWGAGELFF.

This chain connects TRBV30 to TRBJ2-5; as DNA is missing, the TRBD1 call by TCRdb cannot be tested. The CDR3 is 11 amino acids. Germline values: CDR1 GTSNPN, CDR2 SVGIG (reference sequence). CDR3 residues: CAWSGREDQYF.

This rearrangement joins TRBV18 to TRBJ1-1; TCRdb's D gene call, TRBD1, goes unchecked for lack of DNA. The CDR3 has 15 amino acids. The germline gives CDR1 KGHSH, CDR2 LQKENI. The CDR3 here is CASSPVTGPNDEAFF.

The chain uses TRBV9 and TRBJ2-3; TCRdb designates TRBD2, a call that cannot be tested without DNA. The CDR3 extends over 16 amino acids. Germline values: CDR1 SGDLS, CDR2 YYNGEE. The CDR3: CASSVAGVGRADTQYF.